A single sample is the source of the 5 T cell receptor beta chains below, sequenced in a study of T cell responses to AZD1222 COVID-19 vaccine. TCRdb keeps only in-frame clones here, not all; method: immunoSEQ multiplex PCR. The table lists around 150,000 clones, approximately 90% of them singletons. Source: peripheral blood, taken 28 days after the second AZD1222 dose. These receptors originate from an adult who received the AZD1222 COVID-19 vaccine.

The chain uses TRBV2 and TRBJ2-7, with TRBD2 matching over 8 bases. This CDR3 contains 14 residues. V shed 7 bases, J shed 3 bases, and the junction held 8 bases outside the gene matches. Germline CDR1 and CDR2: SNHLY and FYNNEI. Written as DNA, the CDR3 is TGTGCCAGCAAAGATAGGCGGGGGGACTACGAGCAGTACTTC. Its translation is CASKDRRGDYEQYF.

The chain is built from TRBV25-1 and TRBJ1-1; D unresolved. This CDR3 is built from 16 residues. The germline V and J ends were trimmed by 3 bases and 1 base, with 15 bases remaining between them. The germline V gene encodes CDR1 MGHDK and CDR2 SYGVNS. This CDR3 reads CASSDYKQSGNTEAFF. Here the CDR3 DNA reads TGTGCCAGCAGTGACTATAAACAATCGGGGAACACTGAAGCTTTCTTT.

The chain joins TRBV5-1 to TRBJ2-5; 7 bases map to TRBD2. Trimming removed 3 bases from V and 5 bases from J; junction bases left unmatched: 13. This CDR3 has 16 amino acids. Germline loops: CDR1 SGHRS, CDR2 YFSETQ. The CDR3 region is CASSSLLAGEVETQYF. The CDR3 DNA is TGCGCCAGCAGCTCCCTTCTCGCGGGAGAGGTGGAGACCCAGTACTTC.

The chain is built from TRBV9 and TRBJ1-3, with D unresolved. The V end was cut by 0 bases, the J end by 0 bases, with 7 bases between. CDR1 and CDR2 (germline): SGDLS, YYNGEE. This CDR3 region has 15 residues. The CDR3 bases are TGTGCCAGCAGCGTAGCCTTATCCTCTGGAAACACCATATATTTT. Encoded protein: CASSVALSSGNTIYF.

In its sample, this clone was seen once. J is TRBJ1-3 and V is TRBV12-3 or TRBV12-4; D is undetermined. Trimming shortened V by 10 bases and J by 0 bases, and 7 bases separated the two germline ends. The CDR3 extends over 12 amino acids. The CDR3 region has the DNA TGTGCCATCCGGCCCTCTGGAAACACCATATATTTT. Translating it yields CAIRPSGNTIYF.